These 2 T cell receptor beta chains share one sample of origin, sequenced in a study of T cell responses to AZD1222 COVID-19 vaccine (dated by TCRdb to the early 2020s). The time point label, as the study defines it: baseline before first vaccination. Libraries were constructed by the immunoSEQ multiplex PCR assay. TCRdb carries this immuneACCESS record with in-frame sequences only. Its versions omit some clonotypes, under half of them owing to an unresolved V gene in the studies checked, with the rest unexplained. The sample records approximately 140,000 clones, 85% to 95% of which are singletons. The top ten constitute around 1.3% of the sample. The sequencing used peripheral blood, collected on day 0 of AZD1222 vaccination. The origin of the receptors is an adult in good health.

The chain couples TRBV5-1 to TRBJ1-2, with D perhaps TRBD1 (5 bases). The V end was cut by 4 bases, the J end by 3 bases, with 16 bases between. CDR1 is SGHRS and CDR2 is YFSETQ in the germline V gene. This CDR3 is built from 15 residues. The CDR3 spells CASSLTTGTYYGYTF. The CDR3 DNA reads TGCGCCAGCAGCCTGACTACCGGGACCTACTATGGCTACACCTTC.

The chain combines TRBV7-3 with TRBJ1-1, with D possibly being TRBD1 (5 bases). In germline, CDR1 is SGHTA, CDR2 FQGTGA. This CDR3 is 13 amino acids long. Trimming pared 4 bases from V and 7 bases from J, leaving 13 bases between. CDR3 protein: CASSSSRDSEAFF. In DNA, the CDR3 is TGTGCCAGCAGCTCAAGCCGAGACAGTGAAGCTTTCTTT.